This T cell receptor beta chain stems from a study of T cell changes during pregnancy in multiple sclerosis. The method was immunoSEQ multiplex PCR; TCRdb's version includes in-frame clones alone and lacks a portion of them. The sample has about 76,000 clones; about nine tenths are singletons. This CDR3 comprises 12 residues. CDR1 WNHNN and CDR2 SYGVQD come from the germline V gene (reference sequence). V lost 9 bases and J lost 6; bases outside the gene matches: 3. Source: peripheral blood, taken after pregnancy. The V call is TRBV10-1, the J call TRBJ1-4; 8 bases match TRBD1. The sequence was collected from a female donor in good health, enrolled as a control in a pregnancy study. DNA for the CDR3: TGCGCCAGGGGGACAGGAGATGAAAAACTGTTTTTT. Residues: CARGTGDEKLFF.